The entry that follows covers one T cell receptor beta chain sequence. Its antigen is currently unknown. This sample was included in a study of shared clonotypes between healthy human individuals. Using immunoSEQ multiplex PCR, the repertoire was profiled, and TCRdb retains in-frame clones only, with some absent. The table lists roughly 200,000 clones, about 66% of them singletons. Trimming removed 2 bases at V and 4 bases at J, with 20 bases between. CDR1 SGHTA and CDR2 FQGNSA come from the germline V gene. This CDR3 is 17 amino acids long. Study-level results: The study drew on few donors, limiting represented genetic and exposure-history diversity. Sampling used blood alone; tissue repertoires probably differ. The four-donor shared clonotypes exceeded non-shared clonotypes in generation probability, with non-shared ones scoring lower.

The donors were all Caucasian adults (living in Nashville, Tennessee). The chain recombines TRBV7-2 with TRBJ2-5; a weak D match, TRBD1 (9 bases). This TCR was recovered from a man aged 25 to 40 in good health. The specimen sequenced was memory CD4+ T cells sorted from blood. Indicated subset: CD45RA-negative fraction. The CDR3 sequence is CASSLRLAGQGPETQYF. DNA of the CDR3: TGTGCCAGCAGCTTACGTTTAGCGGGACAGGGACCAGAGACCCAGTACTTC.